These 20 T cell receptor beta chains came from one sample sequenced in a study of blood T cell repertoires in COVID-19. Method: immunoSEQ multiplex PCR; TCRdb's copy keeps in-frame clones and lacks some. The sample records 250,000 or so clones, 75% to 90% being singletons. The sample comprised PBMCs or T cells enriched from blood (not recorded which). These receptors came from a woman in her 30s with acute COVID-19.

J is TRBJ1-6 and V is TRBV3-1 (or the pseudogene TRBV3-2), with D possibly TRBD1 on 5 matching bases. CDR3 length: 15 residues. V gave up 0 bases and J gave up 14 bases, with 17 bases separating them. Germline V gives CDR1 LGHDT, CDR2 YNNKEL (reference sequence). The CDR3 region is CASSQDLTGPLALHF. CDR3 nucleotides: TGTGCCAGCAGCCAAGATCTTACAGGCCCTTTGGCCCTCCACTTT.

The CDR3 nucleotides read TGCGCCAGCAGTGAGCTATCACTAGAAAGTGAGGAGCAGTACTTC. This translates into CASSELSLESEEQYF. V is TRBV10-2 and J is TRBJ2-7; TRBD2 is a possible D gene (5 bases). The V gene lost 2 bases and the J gene lost 7 bases, with 18 bases spanning the gap. The CDR3 spans 15 residues. Germline V lookup: CDR1 WSHSY, CDR2 SAAADI.

The gene calls are TRBV2 and TRBJ2-2; 14 bases fit TRBD2. Germline-derived CDR1 and CDR2 are SNHLY and FYNNEI. The CDR3 loop spans 15 amino acids. With 3 bases clipped from V and 8 bases from J, the junction kept 2 bases outside the gene matches. The CDR3 reads CASSEGLAGVGELFF. The CDR3 bases are TGTGCCAGCAGTGAGGGACTAGCGGGAGTTGGGGAGCTGTTTTTT.

This clone was detected once. V usage is TRBV27 and J usage is TRBJ2-7; 8 nucleotides match TRBD1. Trimming at V came to 4 bases and at J to 1 base, leaving 6 bases not matched to a gene. Per germline, CDR1 MNHEY and CDR2 SMNVEV (reference sequence). There are 15 residues in the CDR3. The CDR3 nucleotides read TGTGCCAGCAGTTCGGGACAGGATGGTTCCTACGAGCAGTACTTC. This gives the protein CASSSGQDGSYEQYF.

This clone was recorded once. This sequence joins TRBV3-1 (or the pseudogene TRBV3-2) and TRBJ1-1, with TRBD1 matching 11 bases. The CDR3 is made up of 15 amino acids. Germline values: CDR1 LGHDT, CDR2 YNNKEL (reference sequence). Trimming cost V 0 bases and J 9 bases; bases outside gene matches: 6. The CDR3 region has the DNA TGTGCCAGCAGCCAAGATCGGACAGGGGGCTCTAAAGCTTTCTTT. It specifies CASSQDRTGGSKAFF.

The J gene is TRBJ2-2, the V gene TRBV28, with 9 bases aligning to TRBD2. The CDR3 spans 15 residues. V was clipped by 5 bases and J by 4 bases; unmatched bases: 5. The germline gives CDR1 MDHEN, CDR2 SYDVKM. For the CDR3, the DNA is TGTGCCAGCAGTCATAGCGGGAGAGGCACCGGGGAGCTGTTTTTT. It specifies CASSHSGRGTGELFF.

The rearrangement uses TRBV6-2 or TRBV6-3 and TRBJ2-3; tentatively, D is TRBD2 (6 bases). Trimming removed 6 bases from V and 6 bases from J, with 25 bases in between. Germline CDR1 is MNHEY and CDR2 is SVGEGT. This CDR3 is built from 17 residues. The CDR3, as DNA: TGTGCCAGCAGCTTTCAGGAGGGGAATACCTTCACCGATACGCAGTATTTT. As protein: CASSFQEGNTFTDTQYF.

This clone was counted a single time. The rearrangement joins TRBV3-1 (or the pseudogene TRBV3-2) to TRBJ2-1; a possible D gene is TRBD1 (6 bases). The CDR3 has 15 amino acids. V was cut by 2 bases and J by 6 bases, with 14 bases left in between. Germline CDR1 and CDR2: LGHDT and YNNKEL (reference sequence). The CDR3 here is CASSQQGWLGNEQFF. The CDR3 DNA reads as TGTGCCAGCAGCCAACAGGGGTGGTTAGGCAATGAGCAGTTCTTC.

The chain employs TRBV5-3 and TRBJ1-1; D is ambiguous. TRBV5-3 is assigned to the ORF class and has an uncertain function. The CDR3 is made up of 11 amino acids. Trimming left V 10 bases short and J 10 bases short, with 17 bases between. CDR3 DNA: TGTGCCTCCCCCACGGGAGGGAGAGCTTTCTTT. Amino acid sequence: CASPTGGRAFF.

This chain links TRBV28 with TRBJ1-3; TRBD1 matches at 7 bases. Germline V gives CDR1 MDHEN, CDR2 SYDVKM. This CDR3 contains 14 residues. Trimming at V came to 4 bases and at J to 1 base, leaving 1 base not matched to a gene. The CDR3 nucleotides are TGTGCCAGCAGTTCGACAGGGTCTGGAAACACCATATATTTT. Its protein is CASSSTGSGNTIYF.

The chain recombines TRBV30 with TRBJ1-2; 7 bases map to TRBD1. Germline V gene data show CDR1 as GTSNPN and CDR2 as SVGIG (reference sequence). This CDR3 is built from 14 residues. V dropped 2 bases and J dropped 4; count of bases not matched to a gene: 7. The CDR3 protein is CAWSLGGAAYGYTF. The CDR3 bases are TGTGCCTGGAGTCTAGGGGGCGCTGCCTATGGCTACACCTTC.

The chain links TRBV5-1 to TRBJ2-5; 11 positions match TRBD2. Trimming at V came to 7 bases and at J to 1 base, leaving 6 bases not matched to a gene. Germline-derived CDR1 and CDR2 are SGHRS and YFSETQ. The CDR3 runs 15 residues. The CDR3, as DNA: TGCGCCAGCCGGACGACTAGCGGGACCCAAGAGACCCAGTACTTC. It translates to CASRTTSGTQETQYF.

V is TRBV3-1 (or the pseudogene TRBV3-2) and J is TRBJ2-2; 7 nucleotides match TRBD1. J was trimmed by 1 base and V by 0 bases; bases with no gene match: 11. Germline CDR1 and CDR2: LGHDT and YNNKEL (reference sequence). This CDR3 region has 19 residues. The CDR3 loop reads CASSQDSSPGTENTGELFF. As DNA, the CDR3 is TGTGCCAGCAGCCAAGATTCGTCTCCCGGGACAGAGAACACCGGGGAGCTGTTTTTT.

The CDR3 DNA is TGTGCCATCAGTGGTTTACAGGGTGATTTCTCTGGAAACACCATATATTTT. Amino acid sequence: CAISGLQGDFSGNTIYF. The chain links TRBV10-3 to TRBJ1-3; maybe TRBD1 (6 bases). This CDR3 has 17 residues. The V and J ends lost 4 bases and 0 bases respectively, with 16 bases between them. Germline CDR1 is ENHRY and CDR2 is SYGVKD.

The sample holds one count of this clone. The CDR3 DNA sequence: TGTGCCAGCAGTGCCGGATACAGGGTTGGGACAGATACGCAGTATTTT. Translated: CASSAGYRVGTDTQYF. The rearrangement links TRBV28 to TRBJ2-3, with D possibly being TRBD1 (6 bases). CDR3 length equals 16 residues. Trimming shortened V by 5 bases and J by 3 bases, and 18 bases separated the two germline ends. Germline V gene sequence: CDR1 MDHEN, CDR2 SYDVKM.

This chain connects TRBV9 to TRBJ1-1, with D unresolved. The CDR3 totals 15 residues. The germline gives CDR1 SGDLS, CDR2 YYNGEE. V was clipped by 3 bases and J by 1 base, with 13 bases between them. The CDR3 sequence is CASSAAGSSNTEAFF. DNA for the CDR3: TGTGCCAGCAGCGCGGCCGGGTCCTCGAACACTGAAGCTTTCTTT.

CDR3 sequence reads: CASSIARWAEQYF. CDR3 nucleotides: TGTGCCAGTAGTATCGCTCGCTGGGCCGAGCAGTACTTC. The chain uses TRBV19 and TRBJ2-7; D unclear. This CDR3 comprises 13 residues. The V gene's germline CDR1 is LNHDA and CDR2 SQIVND (reference sequence). V lost 3 bases, J lost 6 bases, and 12 bases lay in between.

This chain joins TRBV5-1 and TRBJ2-3; D not certain. Germline values: CDR1 SGHRS, CDR2 YFSETQ. Trimming stripped 0 bases from V and 2 bases from J, with 13 bases between. The length of the CDR3 is 16 residues. This CDR3 reads CASSLDRLGLTDTQYF. Here the CDR3 DNA reads TGCGCCAGCAGCTTGGATAGGCTAGGCCTCACAGATACGCAGTATTTT.

The chain employs TRBV3-1 (or the pseudogene TRBV3-2) and TRBJ1-2; D perhaps matches TRBD1 (6 bases). With 1 base removed from V and 7 bases from J, the gap between germline ends came to 10 bases. Germline V gene lookup returns CDR1 LGHDT and CDR2 YNNKEL (reference sequence). The CDR3 runs to 13 residues. The CDR3 bases are TGTGCCAGCAGCCAAGGGAACAGGGCTGGCTACACCTTC. It specifies CASSQGNRAGYTF.

This clone appeared once. CDR3 sequence reads: CASSIGSGNSYEQYF. Here the CDR3 DNA reads TGTGCCAGTAGTATCGGCAGCGGGAACTCCTACGAGCAGTACTTC. This chain links TRBV19 with TRBJ2-7, with 7 bases fitting TRBD2. V shed 3 bases, J shed 0 bases, and the junction held 5 bases outside the gene matches. Germline loops: CDR1 LNHDA, CDR2 SQIVND (reference sequence). The CDR3 consists of 15 residues.